The 29 T cell receptor beta chains reported below all come from one sample, sequenced in a study of T cell repertoires in cytomegalovirus infection. TCRdb ran MiXCR on the reads and lists one entry per CDR3 protein. This table holds around 450,000 distinct CDR3 sequences, under 40% found once. Source material: PBMCs. The source is a human donor in good health (CMV status not recorded). Some clones in this sample may be carry-over from other donors' samples.

Comments on this clonotype: Because the CDR3 is missing its conserved closing phenylalanine or tryptophan, this is likely a read error. This chain joins TRBV6-6 and TRBJ2-1, with a possible D match to TRBD2 (6 bases). In germline, CDR1 is MNHNY, CDR2 SVGAGI (reference sequence). The CDR3 length is 12 residues. Trimming stripped 6 bases from V and 5 bases from J, with 8 bases between. CDR3 coding DNA: TGTGCCAGCAGCGGGAGAAACAATGAGCAGTTCTTA. It encodes CASSGRNNEQFL.

The chain employs TRBV10-3 and TRBJ2-1; 9 nucleotides line up with TRBD1. The CDR3 has 14 residues. Germline V gene lookup returns CDR1 ENHRY and CDR2 SYGVKD. After removal of 6 bases from V and 8 bases from J, the junction contained 8 bases not matched to a gene. CDR3 sequence (DNA): TGTGCCATCAGCCAAACGGACAGGGGCGATGAGCAGTTCTTC. Encoded protein: CAISQTDRGDEQFF.

The rearrangement links TRBV4-1 to TRBJ2-7; D not resolved. Germline loops: CDR1 MGHRA, CDR2 YSYEKL. The germline V and J ends were trimmed by 1 base and 3 bases, with 13 bases remaining between them. The CDR3 extends over 15 amino acids. In DNA form, the CDR3 reads TGCGCCAGCAGCCAAGTGGAACACCGTATCTACGAGCAGTACTTC. It is translated as CASSQVEHRIYEQYF.

This clonotype appeared a single time. Sequence at one end of the junction differs from germline and may be a read error. The chain couples TRBV11-2 to TRBJ2-7, with D possibly TRBD1 on 6 matching bases. Germline V gene data show CDR1 as SGHAT and CDR2 as FQNNGV. This CDR3 is built from 14 residues. CDR3 DNA: TGTGCCAGCAACTTAAGCCAGGGGTATTACGAGCAGTACTTC. Translated: CASNLSQGYYEQYF. Supplemented by reference TRBV11-2 and TRBJ2-7, the full variable domain reads EAGVAQSPRYKIIEKRQSVAFWCNPISGHATLYWYQQILGQGPKLLIQFQNNGVVDDSQLPKDRFSAERLKGVDSTLKIQPAKLEDSAVYLCASNLSQGYYEQYFGPGTRLTVT.

This chain uses TRBV28 with TRBJ1-4; TRBD1 agrees at 7 bases. CDR1 is MDHEN and CDR2 is SYDVKM in the germline V gene. This CDR3 is built from 17 residues. V shed 5 bases and J 3 bases; nucleotides not matched to a gene: 12. In DNA, the CDR3 is TGTGCCAGCAGTCCGAGGACAGGCATGATCTCTAATGAAAAACTGTTTTTT. Its translation is CASSPRTGMISNEKLFF.

The CDR3 reads CSSPVWGRTGELFF. The CDR3 DNA reads as TGCAGTTCTCCCGTGTGGGGCCGGACCGGGGAGCTGTTTTTT. The rearrangement links TRBV20-1 to TRBJ2-2, with D perhaps matching TRBD1 (5 bases). Germline CDR1 is DFQATT and CDR2 is SNEGSKA (reference sequence). Trimming took 8 bases from V and 5 from J, leaving 18 bases between them. This CDR3 has 14 residues.

This clonotype was seen only a few times. The rearrangement joins TRBV5-1 to TRBJ2-7; 11 bases align to TRBD2. The J segment lost 3 bases and the V segment lost 0 bases, leaving 8 bases of the junction unmatched. This CDR3 has 17 residues. Germline CDR1 is SGHRS and CDR2 is YFSETQ. The CDR3: CASSLAAGLAGSYEQYF. CDR3 sequence (DNA): TGCGCCAGCAGCTTGGCTGCTGGACTAGCGGGCAGCTACGAGCAGTACTTC. The entire variable domain, with the rest obtained from reference TRBV5-1 and TRBJ2-7, is as follows: KAGVTQTPRYLIKTRGQQVTLSCSPISGHRSVSWYQQTPGQGLQFLFEYFSETQRNKGNFPGRFSGRQFSNSRSEMNVSTLELGDSALYLCASSLAAGLAGSYEQYFGPGTRLTVT.

About this clonotype itself: No conserved phenylalanine or tryptophan is present at the end of the CDR3, so a read error is the likely explanation. The rearrangement uses TRBV7-2 and TRBJ2-1; 10 bases are shared with TRBD2. The V segment lost 3 bases and the J segment 5 bases; nucleotides outside the gene matches: 4. The CDR3 spans 15 residues. The germline V gene encodes CDR1 SGHTA and CDR2 FQGNSA. CDR3 region: CASSFRTSGNNEQFL. In DNA, the CDR3 is TGTGCCAGCAGCTTTCGGACTAGCGGCAACAATGAGCAGTTCTTA.

The chain couples TRBV23-1 to TRBJ2-7, with D tentatively TRBD1 or TRBD2 (5 bases each). TRBV23-1 is an ORF, and what it does is uncertain. V was cut by 0 bases and J by 2 bases, with 17 bases left in between. CDR3 length: 17 amino acids. The CDR3 is CASSQSLLGPYPYEQYF. CDR3 DNA: TGCGCCAGCAGTCAATCTCTGCTGGGACCTTACCCCTACGAGCAGTACTTC.

This clonotype was seen at least ten times. The chain couples TRBV27 to TRBJ2-1, with D maybe TRBD2 (7 bases). The CDR3 has 16 amino acids. V was pared by 2 bases and J by 4 bases, with 15 bases between. Germline V gives CDR1 MNHEY, CDR2 SMNVEV (reference sequence). The CDR3 sequence: CASSLSRGAIYNEQFF. CDR3 nucleotides: TGTGCCAGCAGTTTAAGTCGGGGGGCTATTTACAATGAGCAGTTCTTC.

The genes are TRBV20-1 and TRBJ1-5; 8 bases agree with TRBD1. Per germline, CDR1 DFQATT and CDR2 SNEGSKA (reference sequence). The V gene end was trimmed by 1 base and the J gene end by 1 base; junction bases not matched to a gene: 12. The CDR3 length is 18 residues. CDR3: CSARAQGQGGWSNQPQHF. The CDR3 nucleotides read TGCAGTGCTAGAGCCCAAGGACAGGGAGGATGGAGCAATCAGCCCCAGCATTTT.

This chain uses TRBV10-3 with TRBJ1-3; D is perhaps TRBD1 (5 bases). The length of the CDR3 is 14 residues. V lost 11 bases and J 2 bases, leaving 16 bases between the germline ends. The germline CDR1 and CDR2 sequences are ENHRY and SYGVKD. The DNA of the CDR3 is TGTGCCGTCTGGGGACGGTCTGCTGGAAACACCATATATTTT. This codes for CAVWGRSAGNTIYF.

This chain uses TRBV7-9 with TRBJ2-1; tentative D call: TRBD1 (5 bases). CDR1 and CDR2 from the germline V gene are SEHNR and FQNEAQ (reference sequence). Trimming took 4 bases from V and 9 from J, leaving 16 bases between them. The length of the CDR3 is 14 residues. The CDR3 is CASSSSGHLGEQFF. Written as DNA, the CDR3 is TGTGCCAGCAGCTCCTCCGGACACCTTGGTGAGCAGTTCTTC.

DNA for the CDR3: TGTGCCAGCACCCGGGACGGCAGTCTCTCGGCTGGGGAGCTGTTTTTT. Translated, it gives CASTRDGSLSAGELFF. The chain carries TRBV7-2 and TRBJ2-2; the D call may be TRBD1 or TRBD2 (5 bases each). The germline V gene has CDR1 SGHTA and CDR2 FQGNSA. Trimming pared 7 bases from V and 8 bases from J, leaving 23 bases between. The CDR3 consists of 16 residues.

This clonotype was counted a few times. As DNA, the CDR3 is TGTGCCAGCAGCGAAGTTTCGTACGAGCAGTACTTC. This codes for CASSEVSYEQYF. The chain recombines TRBV7-9 with TRBJ2-7; D call uncertain. Looked up from germline, CDR1 is SEHNR and CDR2 is FQNEAQ (reference sequence). With 5 bases removed from V and 4 bases from J, the gap between germline ends came to 9 bases. The CDR3 consists of 12 residues.

This clonotype has a single count. V and J are TRBV19 and TRBJ1-1; D uncertain. The germline V gene has CDR1 LNHDA and CDR2 SQIVND (reference sequence). V was clipped by 9 bases and J by 1 base, with 12 bases between them. This CDR3 is built from 13 residues. The CDR3 sequence is CASRRARNTEAFF. CDR3 DNA sequence: TGTGCCAGCCGCCGGGCAAGGAACACTGAAGCTTTCTTT.

This clonotype was found many times. The V call is TRBV7-2, the J call TRBJ2-2; possible D gene TRBD1, 6 bases. The V and J ends lost 5 bases and 7 bases respectively, with 11 bases between them. The germline V gene encodes CDR1 SGHTA and CDR2 FQGNSA. The CDR3 loop spans 13 amino acids. This CDR3 reads CASSKDRSGELFF. The DNA of the CDR3 is TGTGCCAGCAGCAAAGACAGGAGCGGGGAGCTGTTTTTT.

This clonotype was counted many times. The rearrangement links TRBV7-9 to TRBJ2-7; possibly TRBD2 for D (5 bases). The CDR3 runs 14 residues. The V end was cut by 4 bases, the J end by 7 bases, with 17 bases between. Germline V gene data show CDR1 as SEHNR and CDR2 as FQNEAQ (reference sequence). CDR3 sequence reads: CASSSHRTLGEQYF. CDR3 DNA sequence: TGTGCCAGCAGCTCCCATAGGACTCTGGGGGAGCAGTACTTC.

This clonotype turned up a few times. The chain combines TRBV11-2 with TRBJ1-2, with D possibly matching TRBD1 (5 bases). V lost 0 bases and J lost 6, with 17 bases in between. CDR3 length: 16 amino acids. From germline, CDR1 is SGHAT and CDR2 FQNNGV. The CDR3 is CASSLDRMPGIDGYTF. The DNA for the CDR3 is TGTGCCAGCAGCTTAGATAGGATGCCAGGGATTGATGGCTACACCTTC.

In its sample, this clonotype was seen many times. This chain links TRBV7-2 with TRBJ2-7, with D perhaps being TRBD1 or TRBD2 (5 bases each). This CDR3 region has 15 residues. Trimming shortened V by 6 bases and J by 0 bases, and 15 bases separated the two germline ends. The germline gives CDR1 SGHTA, CDR2 FQGNSA. The CDR3 loop reads CASRRTGQGSYEQYF. DNA of the CDR3: TGTGCCAGCAGACGTACGGGGCAGGGCTCCTACGAGCAGTACTTC.

This clonotype showed up just a few times. The CDR3 nucleotides are TGTGCCAGCTCACCATCCGGGACAGGGCCGTTTAGCAATCAGCCCCAGCATTTT. Its translation is CASSPSGTGPFSNQPQHF. The chain combines TRBV18 with TRBJ1-5; TRBD1 aligns across 9 bases. The germline V gene encodes CDR1 KGHSH and CDR2 LQKENI. The junction had 8 bases not matched to a gene; V was cut back by 2 bases and J by 0 bases. CDR3 size: 18 residues. Together with reference TRBV18 and TRBJ1-5, the CDR3 gives the full variable domain: NAGVMQNPRHLVRRRGQEARLRCSPMKGHSHVYWYRQLPEEGLKFMVYLQKENIIDESGMPKERFSAEFPKEGPSILRIQQVVRGDSAAYFCASSPSGTGPFSNQPQHFGDGTRLSIL.

The sample holds a few counts of this clonotype. The chain has TRBV7-2 and TRBJ1-2; D is ambiguous. This CDR3 spans 11 amino acids. Germline V gene lookup returns CDR1 SGHTA and CDR2 FQGNSA. Trimming took 5 bases from V and 5 from J, leaving 6 bases between them. The CDR3 sequence: CASSLEYGYTF. The CDR3 DNA reads TGTGCCAGCAGCCTAGAGTATGGCTACACCTTC. The full variable domain, in which reference TRBV7-2 and TRBJ1-2 provide the parts outside the CDR3, is GAGVSQSPSNKVTEKGKDVELRCDPISGHTALYWYRQSLGQGLEFLIYFQGNSAPDKSGLPSDRFSAERTGGSVSTLTIQRTQQEDSAVYLCASSLEYGYTFGSGTRLTVV.

This clonotype has only a few counts. The chain recombines TRBV11-2 with TRBJ1-2, with D tentatively TRBD1 (5 bases). CDR3 length equals 14 residues. With 5 bases removed from V and 3 bases from J, the gap between germline ends came to 13 bases. Germline CDR1 and CDR2: SGHAT and FQNNGV. CDR3 sequence reads: CASSPSLGDYGYTF. In DNA, the CDR3 is TGTGCCAGCAGCCCATCCTTGGGGGACTATGGCTACACCTTC.

This clonotype was recorded a few times. The genes are TRBV28 and TRBJ2-7, with D possibly TRBD1 on 7 matching bases. V was cut by 6 bases and J by 3 bases, with 15 bases left in between. The CDR3 covers 14 residues. Per the germline V gene, CDR1 is MDHEN and CDR2 is SYDVKM. CDR3 amino acids: CASRSGGTLYEQYF. The CDR3 DNA is TGTGCCAGCAGATCAGGGGGGACACTCTACGAGCAGTACTTC.

In this sample, this clonotype turned up a few times. This CDR3 reads CAIGHSGSFYEQYF. The CDR3 DNA reads TGTGCCATCGGTCACTCAGGGTCTTTCTACGAGCAGTACTTC. The V call is TRBV10-3, the J call TRBJ2-7; a possible D gene is TRBD1 (5 bases). Trimming took off 8 bases at V and 3 bases at J, with 17 bases between the two ends. The germline CDR1 and CDR2 sequences are ENHRY and SYGVKD. The CDR3 length is 14 residues.

Worth noting for this clonotype: Germline and junction disagree at one end, which may indicate a read error. The chain couples TRBV7-6 to TRBJ2-3, with TRBD1 matching over 10 bases. The V gene's germline CDR1 is SGHVS and CDR2 FNYEAQ. There are 14 residues in the CDR3. CDR3 residues: CASRRDRGTDTKYF. The DNA of the CDR3 is TGTGCAAGCAGACGGGACAGGGGCACAGATACGAAGTATTTT.

The chain employs TRBV2 and TRBJ2-7; TRBD1 matches at 7 bases. V shed 8 bases, J shed 9 bases, and the junction held 10 bases outside the gene matches. Germline V gene lookup returns CDR1 SNHLY and CDR2 FYNNEI. This CDR3 is built from 12 residues. The CDR3 sequence: CASHRGVSRQYF. CDR3 bases: TGTGCCAGCCACAGGGGCGTTTCACGGCAGTACTTC.

This clonotype has a count of ten or more. This sequence joins TRBV7-9 and TRBJ2-7, with D unresolved. The length of the CDR3 is 13 residues. The ends were cut back, 3 bases at V and 3 bases at J, with 9 bases in the middle. Per germline, CDR1 SEHNR and CDR2 FQNEAQ (reference sequence). As DNA, the CDR3 is TGTGCCAGCAGCTTTCAGAGTAACTACGAGCAGTACTTC. It codes for CASSFQSNYEQYF.

For this clonotype: Since no conserved phenylalanine or tryptophan closes the CDR3, a read error is the likely cause. This chain uses TRBV2 with TRBJ2-4; tentatively, D is TRBD1 (6 bases). CDR1 is SNHLY, CDR2 FYNNEI, per germline. This CDR3 contains 15 residues. V was cut by 7 bases and J by 8 bases, with 21 bases left in between. The CDR3 reads CASTEWAGDGYIQYL. The CDR3 DNA is TGTGCCAGCACCGAATGGGCAGGGGACGGCTACATTCAGTACTTA.